Presented here are 7 T cell receptor beta chains from one specimen sequenced in a study of T cell repertoires in cytomegalovirus infection. TCRdb called the reads again in MiXCR, with one record for every CDR3 protein. The table records about 150,000 distinct CDR3 sequences, 20% to 30% of them present only once. Material: PBMCs. The source is a human donor in good health (CMV status not recorded). Some clones in this sample may be carry-over from other donors' samples.

The gene calls are TRBV7-8 and TRBJ2-5, with D possibly matching TRBD2 (5 bases). With 3 bases removed from V and 3 bases from J, the gap between germline ends came to 11 bases. Per germline, CDR1 SGHVS and CDR2 FQNEAQ. The CDR3 has 14 residues. In DNA, the CDR3 is TGTGCCAGCAGCTTTTCGGGGTGGGAAGAGACCCAGTACTTC. Its translation is CASSFSGWEETQYF.

The chain uses TRBV7-6 and TRBJ1-4; 7 positions agree with TRBD1. This CDR3 is built from 14 residues. Per germline, CDR1 SGHVS and CDR2 FNYEAQ. The ends lost 6 bases at V and 7 bases at J; junction bases unmatched: 8. The CDR3 DNA follows: TGTGCCAGCAGTGATACAGGGGCGGGTGAAAAACTGTTTTTT. Translation gives CASSDTGAGEKLFF.

Details on this clonotype: The junction departs from germline at one end; a sequencing error may be responsible. V gene TRBV10-3 combines with J gene TRBJ1-1; 10 positions agree with TRBD1. CDR3 size: 14 residues. CDR1 ENHRY and CDR2 SYGVKD come from the germline V gene. In nucleotides, the CDR3 is TGTGCCGCCCGGGACAGGGGCGGAAACACTGACGCTTTCTTT. Its translation is CAARDRGGNTDAFF.

The gene calls are TRBV7-2 and TRBJ2-1; 11 bases align to TRBD2. Germline V gives CDR1 SGHTA, CDR2 FQGNSA. CDR3 length equals 17 residues. The trim removed 0 bases at V and 7 bases at J, leaving 8 bases unmatched. As DNA, the CDR3 is TGTGCCAGCAGCTTAGCCAAACTAGCGGGAGATGGTAATGAGCAGTTCTTC. Protein: CASSLAKLAGDGNEQFF.

V is TRBV19 and J is TRBJ1-2, with D possibly matching TRBD1 (5 bases). The CDR3 has 14 residues. Germline loops: CDR1 LNHDA, CDR2 SQIVND (reference sequence). The V gene lost 7 bases and the J gene lost 1 base, with 13 bases spanning the gap. CDR3 residues: CASTSRDGNYGYTF. The DNA for the CDR3 is TGTGCCAGTACTTCCCGGGACGGTAACTATGGCTACACCTTC.

A few counts support this clonotype. This chain joins TRBV4-2 and TRBJ2-7; D is possibly TRBD2 (5 bases). Trimming removed 4 bases at V and 3 bases at J, with 13 bases between. The CDR3 is 14 residues long. Germline V lookup: CDR1 LGHNA, CDR2 YNFKEQ. Here the CDR3 reads CASSPLGSDYEQYF. As DNA, the CDR3 is TGTGCCAGCAGCCCTCTAGGTAGCGACTACGAGCAGTACTTC.

Note on this clonotype: A read error may be the cause here, since a much bigger clone is one base away. V gene TRBV6-5 combines with J gene TRBJ2-1; the match to TRBD2 covers 8 bases. Germline V CDR1 and CDR2: MNHEY, SVGAGI. V was clipped by 7 bases and J by 13 bases; unmatched bases: 18. The CDR3 spans 15 residues. CDR3 bases: TGTGCCAGCACTCAAGATAACGGGAGGGTGGGTGATCAGTTCTTC. Amino acids: CASTQDNGRVGDQFF.